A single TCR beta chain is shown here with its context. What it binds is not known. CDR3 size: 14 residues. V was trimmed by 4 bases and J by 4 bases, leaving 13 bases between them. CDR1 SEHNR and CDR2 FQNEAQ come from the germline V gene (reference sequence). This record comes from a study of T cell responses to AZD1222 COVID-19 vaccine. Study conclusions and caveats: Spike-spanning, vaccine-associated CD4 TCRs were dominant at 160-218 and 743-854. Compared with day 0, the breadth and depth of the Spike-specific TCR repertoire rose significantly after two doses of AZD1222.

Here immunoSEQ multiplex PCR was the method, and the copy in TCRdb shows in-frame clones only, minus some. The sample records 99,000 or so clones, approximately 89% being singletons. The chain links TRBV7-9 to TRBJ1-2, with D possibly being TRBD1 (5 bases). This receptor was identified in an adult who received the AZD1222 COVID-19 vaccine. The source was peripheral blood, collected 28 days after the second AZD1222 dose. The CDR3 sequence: CASSSADSPYGYTF. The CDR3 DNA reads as TGTGCCAGCAGCTCCGCTGACAGCCCCTATGGCTACACCTTC. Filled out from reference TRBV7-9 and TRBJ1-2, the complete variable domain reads DTGVSQNPRHKITKRGQNVTFRCDPISEHNRLYWYRQTLGQGPEFLTYFQNEAQLEKSRLLSDRFSAERPKGSFSTLEIQRTEQGDSAMYLCASSSADSPYGYTFGSGTRLTVV.